This T cell receptor (beta chain) was retrieved from a study of blood T cells in healthy people across ages. A remark on this clonotype: No antigen is known for it.

The authors ran a second PCR of about 7 to 12 cycles using a sample-barcoded 5' primer and a J-beta primer mix. At least 3 million CDR3-containing paired-end reads were obtained per sample. One entry per CDR3 protein results from TCRdb running MiXCR on the 5' RACE reads. The data hold approximately 2,000,000 distinct CDR3 sequences, with about 39% observed a single time. The CDR3 is made up of 12 amino acids. Trimming removed 3 bases at V and 8 bases at J, with 10 bases between. Per germline, CDR1 SGDLS and CDR2 YYNGEE. Study-wide points: Percentage of naive T cells showed a strong correlation with TCR beta diversity. Diversity estimates drawn from one million T cells were deemed underestimates.

The source material was blood. The V call is TRBV9, the J call TRBJ2-3; D possibly uses TRBD1 or TRBD2 (5 bases each). This TCR was recovered from a human donor in good health. Here the CDR3 DNA reads TGTGCCAGCAGCGCGGGTGGGGGTACGCAGTATTTT. As protein: CASSAGGGTQYF.